These 24 T cell receptor beta chains were sequenced from one sample in a study of blood T cells in healthy people across ages. The authors ran a second PCR of 7 to 11 cycles using a sample-barcoded 5' primer and a J-beta primer mix. Using its own MiXCR run on the 5' RACE reads, TCRdb lists one record per CDR3 protein. The sample holds more than 550,000 distinct CDR3 sequences, 22% seen once. Sequenced input: blood. These TCRs come from a man aged 65 to 85 in good health.

This clonotype was detected a few times. This sequence joins TRBV6-6 and TRBJ1-1; TRBD1 is a possible D gene (5 bases). Looked up from germline, CDR1 is MNHNY and CDR2 is SVGAGI (reference sequence). V was shortened by 0 bases and J by 5 bases, with 10 bases between the two germline ends. This CDR3 is 14 amino acids long. CDR3 coding DNA: TGTGCCAGCAGTTACTCGCCCCGGGGGACTGAAGCTTTCTTT. Protein sequence: CASSYSPRGTEAFF.

This clonotype was found once. This chain links TRBV11-2 with TRBJ2-2; perhaps TRBD1 as D (5 bases). The CDR3 has 17 residues. CDR1 is SGHAT, CDR2 FQNNGV, per germline. With 1 base removed from V and 0 bases from J, the gap between germline ends came to 12 bases. CDR3 nucleotide sequence: TGTGCCAGCAGCTTAGTTCCAGGGTACTCGAACACCGGGGAGCTGTTTTTT. This encodes CASSLVPGYSNTGELFF.

The chain links TRBV4-1 to TRBJ2-1, with 7 nucleotides matching TRBD2. Germline values: CDR1 MGHRA, CDR2 YSYEKL. The CDR3 has 14 residues. The trim removed 0 bases at V and 6 bases at J, leaving 2 bases unmatched. The CDR3 region is CASSQDRGGNEQFF. The CDR3 DNA is TGCGCCAGCAGCCAAGATCGCGGGGGCAATGAGCAGTTCTTC.

This clonotype showed up just a few times. The rearrangement joins TRBV7-2 to TRBJ1-4; a possible D gene is TRBD1 (5 bases). Looked up from germline, CDR1 is SGHTA and CDR2 is FQGNSA. The CDR3 length is 16 residues. Between the trimmed V and J ends, which lost 5 bases and 11 bases, there was a span of 24 bases. The CDR3 coding sequence is TGTGCCAGCAGCCCAGCGGGGGGGTCCCAAATAAGGAAACTGTTTTTT. It codes for CASSPAGGSQIRKLFF.

V gene TRBV18 combines with J gene TRBJ2-7, with TRBD2 matching over 9 bases. CDR3 length: 19 amino acids. The germline V gene has CDR1 KGHSH and CDR2 LQKENI. The V gene end was trimmed by 2 bases and the J gene end by 2 bases; junction bases not matched to a gene: 16. CDR3 nucleotides: TGTGCCAGCTCACCATTAGCTGTAGCGGGAGATAGATTCCCCTACGAGCAGTACGTC. Amino acids: CASSPLAVAGDRFPYEQYV.

The chain is built from TRBV5-1 and TRBJ1-4, with 10 bases identical to TRBD1. Germline-derived CDR1 and CDR2 are SGHRS and YFSETQ. CDR3 length: 15 residues. The ends lost 3 bases at V and 8 bases at J; junction bases unmatched: 7. CDR3 coding DNA: TGCGCCAGCAGCTCAGTGGGACAGGGGACCGAAAAACTGTTTTTT. Its translation is CASSSVGQGTEKLFF.

The CDR3 loop reads CSARRSETQYF. In DNA, the CDR3 is TGCAGTGCTAGAAGGTCAGAGACCCAGTACTTC. The chain carries TRBV20-1 and TRBJ2-5; D ambiguous. V was shortened by 2 bases and J by 4 bases, with 5 bases between the two germline ends. The CDR3 consists of 11 residues. Germline CDR1 and CDR2: DFQATT and SNEGSKA (reference sequence).

This clonotype has a count of ten or more. V gene TRBV12-3 or TRBV12-4 combines with J gene TRBJ2-7; TRBD2 is a possible D gene (6 bases). Trimming took off 5 bases at V and 2 bases at J, with 19 bases between the two ends. The CDR3 covers 16 residues. The CDR3 here is CASSPVARDSTYEQYF. CDR3 coding DNA: TGTGCCAGCAGTCCCGTCGCCCGGGACTCTACCTACGAGCAGTACTTC.

This clonotype showed up just a few times. V is TRBV28 and J is TRBJ2-1; 10 nucleotides match TRBD2. The V segment lost 7 bases and the J segment 5 bases; nucleotides outside the gene matches: 5. The length of the CDR3 is 14 residues. Germline CDR1 is MDHEN and CDR2 is SYDVKM. The CDR3 coding sequence is TGTGCCAGCATTACTAGCGGGGAAAACAATGAGCAGTTCTTC. Translating it yields CASITSGENNEQFF.

The chain carries TRBV7-2 and TRBJ2-5; D not resolved. With 1 base removed from V and 0 bases from J, the gap between germline ends came to 6 bases. This CDR3 contains 14 residues. Germline CDR1 and CDR2: SGHTA and FQGNSA. CDR3: CASSLVWNQETQYF. The CDR3 DNA is TGTGCCAGCAGCTTAGTGTGGAACCAAGAGACCCAGTACTTC.

In this sample, this clonotype turned up a few times. The chain combines TRBV28 with TRBJ1-5, with 7 positions matching TRBD1. CDR3 length equals 14 residues. Per germline, CDR1 MDHEN and CDR2 SYDVKM. V dropped 6 bases and J dropped 4; count of bases not matched to a gene: 6. The CDR3 bases are TGTGCCAGCAGGTGGGGACAGAATAATCAGCCCCAGCATTTT. This encodes CASRWGQNNQPQHF.

This clonotype was counted a few times. The V and J genes are TRBV6-5 and TRBJ1-2; D ambiguous. The CDR3 loop spans 15 amino acids. V was shortened by 0 bases and J by 0 bases, with 8 bases between the two germline ends. The V gene's germline CDR1 is MNHEY and CDR2 SVGAGI. CDR3 in DNA: TGTGCCAGCAGTTACTCGACCGGTGCTAACTATGGCTACACCTTC. Its protein product is CASSYSTGANYGYTF.

The chain uses TRBV5-1 and TRBJ1-3; D remains ambiguous. The CDR3 extends over 14 amino acids. Germline loops: CDR1 SGHRS, CDR2 YFSETQ. Trimming pared 4 bases from V and 9 bases from J, leaving 17 bases between. The CDR3 nucleotides read TGCGCCAGCAGCCTAGGGAGTCTGGCCAGCACCATATATTTT. Its protein is CASSLGSLASTIYF.

In its sample, this clonotype was seen a few times. The V gene is TRBV4-3, the J gene TRBJ2-3, with D maybe TRBD2 (5 bases). Germline CDR1 and CDR2: LGHNA and YSLEER. This CDR3 region has 15 residues. Deletions cut 0 bases from V and 0 bases from J, with 7 bases between. CDR3 in amino acids: CASSQDSGSTDTQYF. For the CDR3, the DNA is TGCGCCAGCAGCCAAGATTCGGGGAGCACAGATACGCAGTATTTT.

This clonotype was picked up a small number of times. The chain carries TRBV6-6 and TRBJ1-2, with TRBD1 matching 7 bases. Trimming removed 2 bases from V and 8 bases from J; junction bases left unmatched: 14. Germline-derived CDR1 and CDR2 are MNHNY and SVGAGI (reference sequence). The CDR3 runs to 16 residues. This chain's CDR3 is CASSYTNDRAGGGYTF. The CDR3 nucleotides read TGTGCCAGCAGTTACACCAATGACAGGGCCGGGGGCGGCTACACCTTC.

This clonotype came up a few times. This sequence joins TRBV6-5 and TRBJ2-4; TRBD1 aligns across 7 bases. CDR1 and CDR2 (germline): MNHEY, SVGAGI. This CDR3 has 15 amino acids. J gave up 10 bases and V 6 bases, and 15 bases lay outside the gene matches. CDR3 bases: TGTGCCAGCAGCCGAGGGGGCTCCTTTACGCAAATTCAGTACTTC. Translated: CASSRGGSFTQIQYF.

This clonotype was picked up a small number of times. The chain uses TRBV18 and TRBJ2-1, with 7 bases fitting TRBD2. This CDR3 spans 16 amino acids. Germline trimming cut 5 bases from V and 0 bases from J; bases unmatched to any gene: 7. In germline, CDR1 is KGHSH, CDR2 LQKENI. Here the CDR3 DNA reads TGTGCCAGCTCAACTCTAGCGGTTAGCTCCTACAATGAGCAGTTCTTC. Encoded protein: CASSTLAVSSYNEQFF.

This clonotype was observed a single time. The chain has TRBV6-6 and TRBJ1-2; D is possibly TRBD1 (5 bases). V dropped 2 bases and J dropped 9 bases, with 7 bases sitting between them. This CDR3 is 11 amino acids long. Germline-derived CDR1 and CDR2 are MNHNY and SVGAGI (reference sequence). The CDR3 protein is CASSYQDSYTF. The DNA for the CDR3 is TGTGCCAGCAGTTACCAGGACAGCTACACCTTC.

The V and J genes are TRBV6-1 and TRBJ2-1, with TRBD2 as a possible D gene (5 bases). Germline CDR1 reads MNHNS; CDR2 reads SASEGT. V was pared by 6 bases and J by 6 bases, with 18 bases between. The CDR3 consists of 15 residues. The CDR3 is CASSLLARVGNEQFF. The CDR3 DNA reads TGTGCCAGCAGCCTATTAGCGCGGGTGGGCAATGAGCAGTTCTTC.

This clonotype has a handful of counts. The chain is built from TRBV7-6 and TRBJ2-7; D is possibly TRBD1 or TRBD2 (5 bases each). The germline CDR1 and CDR2 sequences are SGHVS and FNYEAQ. The CDR3 is 13 amino acids. Trimming took off 1 base at V and 8 bases at J, with 12 bases between the two ends. The CDR3 sequence: CASSLGQGAQQYV. The CDR3 DNA follows: TGTGCCAGCAGCTTAGGGCAGGGAGCCCAGCAGTACGTC.

This clonotype was detected only once. This CDR3 reads CASSPGQGANEQFF. The DNA for the CDR3 is TGCGCCAGCAGCCCGGGACAGGGGGCGAATGAGCAGTTCTTC. This chain joins TRBV5-1 and TRBJ2-1; TRBD1 matches at 12 bases. V gave up 4 bases and J gave up 7 bases; unmatched junction bases: 3. The CDR3 runs 14 residues. CDR1 SGHRS and CDR2 YFSETQ come from the germline V gene.

The V gene is TRBV5-5, the J gene TRBJ1-1, with no clear D. Trimming shortened V by 3 bases and J by 7 bases, and 10 bases separated the two germline ends. Germline V CDR1 and CDR2: SGHKS, YYEKEE (reference sequence). The CDR3 has 12 residues. The CDR3 DNA reads as TGTGCCAGCAGCTCCATTGAATATGAAGCTTTCTTT. Its translation: CASSSIEYEAFF.

The chain joins TRBV7-9 to TRBJ2-5, with 7 bases matching TRBD2. The V gene's germline CDR1 is SEHNR and CDR2 FQNEAQ (reference sequence). The CDR3 loop spans 15 amino acids. V gave up 5 bases and J gave up 3 bases; unmatched junction bases: 9. This CDR3 reads CASSPGRAFEETQYF. The CDR3 coding sequence is TGTGCCAGCAGCCCAGGGAGGGCCTTTGAAGAGACCCAGTACTTC.

This clonotype appeared a few times. The genes are TRBV29-1 and TRBJ2-1, with 9 nucleotides matching TRBD2. From germline, CDR1 is SQVTM and CDR2 ANQGSEA. The V and J ends lost 6 bases and 3 bases, in that order; junction bases with no gene match: 3. The CDR3 has 13 residues. The CDR3 is CSVTSGFYNEQFF. The CDR3, as DNA: TGCAGCGTGACTAGCGGATTCTACAATGAGCAGTTCTTC.